The next 17 T cell receptor beta chains were all read from a single sample in a study of OX40 agonist ivuxolimab in advanced cancers. Sequencing used immunoSEQ multiplex PCR; TCRdb keeps in-frame clones, though not all of them. The sample includes some 70,000 clones, approximately 90% seen only once; the top ten take approximately 1.4%. Sequencing used CD4+ or CD8+ T cells sorted from blood, obtained in a trial of the OX40 agonist ivuxolimab. These receptors originate from an adult with an advanced solid tumor such as melanoma, head and neck, liver or kidney cancer.

A single count supports this clone. The CDR3 DNA reads TGTGCCAGCAGCTTTACAGGGGGCACTGAAGCTTTCTTT. It is translated as CASSFTGGTEAFF. The chain recombines TRBV14 with TRBJ1-1; 8 bases line up with TRBD1. This CDR3 spans 13 amino acids. Germline V CDR1 and CDR2: SGHDN, FVKESK. V lost 5 bases, J lost 4 bases, and 3 bases stayed unmatched.

The chain recombines TRBV2 with TRBJ1-2; D is perhaps TRBD1 (5 bases). Trimming removed 0 bases at V and 8 bases at J, with 16 bases between. The germline V gene encodes CDR1 SNHLY and CDR2 FYNNEI. The CDR3 spans 15 residues. CDR3 loop: CASSEARGTARGYTF. The CDR3 DNA reads as TGTGCCAGCAGTGAAGCGCGGGGGACGGCACGGGGCTACACCTTC. Drawing the rest from reference TRBV2 and TRBJ1-2, the complete variable domain is EPEVTQTPSHQVTQMGQEVILRCVPISNHLYFYWYRQILGQKVEFLVSFYNNEISEKSEIFDDQFSVERPDGSNFTLKIRSTKLEDSAMYFCASSEARGTARGYTFGSGTRLTVV.

The CDR3 bases are TGTGCCAGCAGACGGCAGGCCACTAATCAGCCCCAGCATTTT. Translating it yields CASRRQATNQPQHF. The rearrangement uses TRBV2 and TRBJ1-5; D not certain. Looked up from germline, CDR1 is SNHLY and CDR2 is FYNNEI. CDR3 length: 14 residues. Trimming left V 6 bases short and J 4 bases short, with 13 bases between.

As for this clone: Distinct nucleotide sequences in the sample also encode this CDR3. The gene calls are TRBV7-2 and TRBJ2-7, with 7 bases that match TRBD1. J was trimmed by 6 bases and V by 1 base; bases with no gene match: 3. Germline V gives CDR1 SGHTA, CDR2 FQGNSA. This CDR3 is built from 13 residues. DNA of the CDR3: TGTGCCAGCAGCTTAGACAGGGGTGGCGAGCAGTACTTC. Its protein product is CASSLDRGGEQYF.

The chain has TRBV11-2 and TRBJ2-2; 10 nucleotides line up with TRBD1. Germline trimming cut 2 bases from V and 4 bases from J; bases unmatched to any gene: 1. Germline values: CDR1 SGHAT, CDR2 FQNNGV. This CDR3 region has 15 residues. DNA of the CDR3: TGTGCCAGCAGCTTAAGGACAGGGGGCACCGGGGAGCTGTTTTTT. Residues: CASSLRTGGTGELFF.

This sequence joins TRBV19 and TRBJ1-1, with D tentatively TRBD1 (5 bases). The CDR3 has 14 residues. Per the germline V gene, CDR1 is LNHDA and CDR2 is SQIVND (reference sequence). V gave up 3 bases and J gave up 11 bases, with 19 bases separating them. CDR3 DNA: TGTGCCAGTAGTATTGGCGGGGACGTGTTGGGGGCTTTCTTT. Encoded protein: CASSIGGDVLGAFF.

The CDR3 here is CASNPGLAPNNEQFF. CDR3 sequence (DNA): TGTGCCAGCAACCCGGGACTAGCGCCTAACAATGAGCAGTTCTTC. This chain joins TRBV6-1 and TRBJ2-1; TRBD2 agrees at 10 bases. V trimming: 7 bases; J trimming: 5 bases; junction bases outside the gene matches: 8. Germline V CDR1 and CDR2: MNHNS, SASEGT. CDR3 length: 15 residues.

This clone appeared once. The gene calls are TRBV28 and TRBJ2-5, with D uncertain. Trimming removed 3 bases at V and 0 bases at J, with 11 bases between. The V gene's germline CDR1 is MDHEN and CDR2 SYDVKM. The CDR3 is made up of 15 amino acids. CDR3 nucleotide sequence: TGTGCCAGCAGTTTCGGCCCCTCGAACCAAGAGACCCAGTACTTC. Its protein is CASSFGPSNQETQYF.

The chain links TRBV11-2 to TRBJ2-1; D is unresolved. There are 16 residues in the CDR3. V dropped 0 bases and J dropped 2 bases, with 11 bases sitting between them. Germline V gives CDR1 SGHAT, CDR2 FQNNGV. CDR3 sequence reads: CASSLDSIGTYNEQFF. CDR3 DNA sequence: TGTGCCAGCAGCTTAGATTCGATAGGGACCTACAATGAGCAGTTCTTC.

V gene TRBV7-2 combines with J gene TRBJ2-5; weak D call: TRBD1 (6 bases). CDR1 and CDR2 (germline): SGHTA, FQGNSA. The CDR3 sequence is 15 residues long. Trimming removed 3 bases from V and 5 bases from J, with 16 bases in between. This chain's CDR3 is CASSFSRGGWETQYF. CDR3 bases: TGTGCCAGCAGCTTCTCCAGGGGCGGGTGGGAGACCCAGTACTTC.

V is TRBV6-6 and J is TRBJ2-1, with D possibly being TRBD2 (6 bases). Trimming took 2 bases from V and 0 from J, leaving 11 bases between them. The CDR3 loop spans 16 amino acids. CDR1 and CDR2 from the germline V gene are MNHNY and SVGAGI (reference sequence). The CDR3 region has the DNA TGTGCCAGCAGTTACGGGGGGTTGAGCTCCTACAATGAGCAGTTCTTC. Protein sequence: CASSYGGLSSYNEQFF.

The chain employs TRBV18 and TRBJ1-2, with D uncertain. This CDR3 is 15 amino acids long. V was pared by 2 bases and J by 4 bases, with 14 bases between. The germline CDR1 and CDR2 sequences are KGHSH and LQKENI. CDR3 protein: CASSPEVGRFYGYTF. CDR3 DNA: TGTGCCAGCTCACCAGAAGTTGGACGGTTCTATGGCTACACCTTC.

This chain links TRBV28 with TRBJ1-4, with a weak D call TRBD1 (5 bases). CDR3 size: 16 residues. Looked up from germline, CDR1 is MDHEN and CDR2 is SYDVKM. V was trimmed by 3 bases and J by 5 bases, leaving 16 bases between them. The CDR3 region has the DNA TGTGCCAGCAGTTTTATTGGGACGGGGGTCAATGAAAAACTGTTTTTT. Translating it yields CASSFIGTGVNEKLFF.

The chain combines TRBV11-2 with TRBJ2-1; possibly TRBD1 for D (7 bases). This CDR3 comprises 16 residues. Germline lookup yields CDR1 SGHAT and CDR2 FQNNGV. Trimming took off 5 bases at V and 1 base at J, with 15 bases between the two ends. CDR3 residues: CASSGTRGQSYNEQFF. The DNA of the CDR3 is TGTGCCAGCAGCGGGACTCGGGGACAGTCCTACAATGAGCAGTTCTTC.

This sequence joins TRBV14 and TRBJ2-3; D uncertain. Germline lookup yields CDR1 SGHDN and CDR2 FVKESK. The germline V and J ends were trimmed by 3 bases and 2 bases, with 24 bases remaining between them. The CDR3 has 19 amino acids. The DNA for the CDR3 is TGTGCCAGCAGCCAGAGAGTAGTCGCCCTCTCGCTAGTCACAGATACGCAGTATTTT. It specifies CASSQRVVALSLVTDTQYF.

This chain links TRBV11-2 with TRBJ2-2; 11 nucleotides line up with TRBD1. The V gene end was trimmed by 6 bases and the J gene end by 6 bases; junction bases not matched to a gene: 6. CDR1 is SGHAT and CDR2 is FQNNGV in the germline V gene. CDR3 length: 15 amino acids. CDR3 residues: CASSAGTGGPGELFF. DNA for the CDR3: TGTGCCAGCAGTGCCGGGACAGGGGGGCCCGGGGAGCTGTTTTTT. Variable domain in full (rest from reference TRBV11-2 and TRBJ2-2): EAGVAQSPRYKIIEKRQSVAFWCNPISGHATLYWYQQILGQGPKLLIQFQNNGVVDDSQLPKDRFSAERLKGVDSTLKIQPAKLEDSAVYLCASSAGTGGPGELFFGEGSRLTVL.

CDR3 sequence: CASTRTSGNTIYF. DNA for the CDR3: TGTGCCAGCACCCGGACCTCTGGAAACACCATATATTTT. The V call is TRBV6-5, the J call TRBJ1-3; no clear D gene. The germline V gene encodes CDR1 MNHEY and CDR2 SVGAGI. Trimming cost V 7 bases and J 0 bases, with 7 bases left between them. The CDR3 has 13 amino acids.